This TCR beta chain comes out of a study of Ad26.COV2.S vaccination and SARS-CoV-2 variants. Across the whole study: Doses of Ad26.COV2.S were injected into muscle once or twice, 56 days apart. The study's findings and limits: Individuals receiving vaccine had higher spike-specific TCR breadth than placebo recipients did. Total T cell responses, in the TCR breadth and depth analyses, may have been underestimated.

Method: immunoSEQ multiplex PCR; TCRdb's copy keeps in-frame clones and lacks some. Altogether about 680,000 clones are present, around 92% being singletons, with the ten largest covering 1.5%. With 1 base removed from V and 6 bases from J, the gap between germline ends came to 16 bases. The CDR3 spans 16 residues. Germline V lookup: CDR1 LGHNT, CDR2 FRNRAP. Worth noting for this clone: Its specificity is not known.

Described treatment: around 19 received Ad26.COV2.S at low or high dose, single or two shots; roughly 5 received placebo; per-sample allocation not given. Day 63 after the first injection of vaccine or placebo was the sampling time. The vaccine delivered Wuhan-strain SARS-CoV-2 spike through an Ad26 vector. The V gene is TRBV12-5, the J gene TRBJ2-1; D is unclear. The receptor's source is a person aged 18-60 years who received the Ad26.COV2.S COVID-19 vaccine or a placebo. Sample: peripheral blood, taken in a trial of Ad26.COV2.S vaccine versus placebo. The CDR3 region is CASGLEGPLRVNEQFF. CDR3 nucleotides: TGTGCTAGTGGTTTGGAGGGCCCCCTTCGGGTCAATGAGCAGTTCTTC.